The clone carrying this T cell receptor beta chain came up many times. What it binds is unknown. The record originates from a study of T cell repertoires in cytomegalovirus infection. Turning to the study itself: Matching HLA type, along with CMV infection, was indicated by public TCR beta signatures. Study results and limitations: CMV-specific TCR beta clonotypes restricted by HLA-C dominated the ex vivo response.

TCRdb ran MiXCR on the reads and lists one entry per CDR3 protein. The top ten clones hold less than 9.5% of a sample with roughly 600,000 distinct CDR3 sequences, 20% to 25% of them seen once. The source is a human donor in good health (CMV status not recorded). Some clones in this sample may be carry-over from other donors' samples. Sample: CD8+ T cells from PBMCs.

The CDR3 reads CASSHGGGAEAFF. For the CDR3, the DNA is TGTGCCAGCAGCCACGGGGGGGGAGCTGAAGCTTTCTTT. The V call is TRBV7-3, the J call TRBJ1-1; the D gene is possibly TRBD1 (5 bases). CDR3 size: 13 residues. The germline CDR1 and CDR2 sequences are SGHTA and FQGTGA. V was clipped by 5 bases and J by 6 bases, with 13 bases between them.